A selection of T cell receptor beta chains follows, all from one sample in a study of CXCR3-negative and CXCR3-positive naive CD8 T cells. TCRdb reprocessed the 5' RACE reads and keeps a single row for each CDR3 protein, giving no DNA. This sample carries some 68,000 distinct CDR3 sequences, with 4% to 5.5% going to the ten biggest clones. Input material: naive CXCR3+ CD8+ T cells from blood. The receptors derive from a human donor in good health. Some clones in this sample may be carry-over from other donors' samples. CDR3s include the opening cysteine and the closing phenylalanine or tryptophan. Not every row has a clone size; where given, it reads once, few, many or a size class.

>-|TRBJ2-5|TRBV9
CASSTWTSAETQYF
>-|TRBJ1-1|TRBV29-1
CSVGEGRVTEAFF
>-|TRBJ2-7|TRBV29-1
CSVTGTSGTYEQYF
>-|TRBJ2-5|TRBV7-8
CASSLVELPQETQYF
>-|TRBJ2-2|TRBV9
CASSPPQTGELFF
>-|TRBJ2-4|TRBV11-1
CASSLQGAKNIQYF
>-|TRBJ2-3|TRBV28
CASTQGLAGYTDTQYF
>-|TRBJ2-7|TRBV6-5
CASSYLVTGGDEQYF
>-|TRBJ2-5|TRBV5-1
CASSILGAGGQETQYF
>-|TRBJ2-3|TRBV6-2/TRBV6-3
CASSYGTGTDTQYF
>-|TRBJ2-1|TRBV6-5
CASRANGVDEQFF
>-|TRBJ2-3|TRBV28
CASSSATRQTDTQYF
>-|TRBJ1-3|TRBV28
CASRIDGYSGNTIYF
>medium-sized|TRBJ2-3|TRBV7-3
CASSPDLGLADTDTQYF
>-|TRBJ2-1|TRBV29-1
CSVVRHSNNEQFF
>-|TRBJ2-1|TRBV7-9
CASSIGTGDSWAEQFF
>-|TRBJ2-7|TRBV28
CASSYMWGQGILGEQYF
>-|TRBJ1-2|TRBV11-2
CASSFLETGPYGYTF
>-|TRBJ2-2|TRBV2
CASLGGRGSGELFF
>-|TRBJ2-1|TRBV12-3/TRBV12-4
CASSSLMASRNEQFF
>-|TRBJ2-7|TRBV7-6
CASSSISYEQYF
>-|TRBJ1-2|TRBV27
CASSPGTAPLPNYGYTF
>-|TRBJ1-1|TRBV5-6
CASSPSFREAGEAFF
>-|TRBJ2-7|TRBV7-2
CASSLKLAVYEQYF
>-|TRBJ2-7|TRBV7-9
CASSHRDRDYEQYF
>-|TRBJ2-5|TRBV27
CASSPGTGQETQYF
>-|TRBJ1-1|TRBV4-2
CASSQGWNTEAFF
>-|TRBJ2-3|TRBV4-2
CASSQGIGEHSPDTQYF